This T cell receptor (beta chain) was recovered during a study of blood T cell repertoires in COVID-19 (dated by TCRdb to 2018 to 2021). For context, the study as a whole: Samples from collaborators originated in the United States, Italy and Spain and spanned both the acute and convalescent phases of COVID-19. The material from the prospective study consisted of cDNA or gDNA derived from T cells, B-cell-depleted T cells, or PBMCs. The dataset comprised deeply sampled blood TCRbeta repertoires from subjects exposed to, actively infected with, or recovered from COVID-19. The repertoires were released in a freely available public database meant as a resource for research on the immune response to SARS-CoV-2. The samples were drawn from two sources: the first 160 participants of the ongoing ImmuneRACE study, and 950 to 1,500 subjects contributed by 6 global collaborators. Nearly every sample came with metadata listing a de-identified subject ID, COVID-19 status, age in years and sex. Where available, HLA class I and class II types were obtained from metadata supplied by the sample provider rather than from assay-based typing. Results and caveats for the whole study, not just this receptor: The quantity of clinical and demographic metadata differed by source and by participant and was supplied without curation.

In the case of this clone: The target of this receptor is not known. Qualities for individual bases were not recorded, and no much larger clone is one base off.

TCRbeta CDR3 regions were amplified from genomic DNA using the immunoSEQ Assay, a bias-controlled multiplex PCR. The source study handled its data this way. Within the assay, amplification of reference gene primers was used to estimate how many nucleated cells each sample contained. To quantify the absolute abundance of each unique TCRbeta CDR3 rearrangement, sequence reads were collapsed and filtered. Productive Simpson clonality was computed per sample as the square root of Simpson's diversity index over productive rearrangements. Not all clones reach the TCRdb copy of this immuneACCESS table, which keeps in-frame sequences only. Checked studies attribute under half of the gap to unresolved V genes and leave the rest unexplained. That table supplies the V and J calls and clone size; D and trimming were determined from the DNA. The sample has approximately 200,000 clones on record, 85% of them singletons. Clones ranked in the top ten supply roughly 20% of the sample.

Participants in the prospective study were aged roughly 18 to 89 years, lived in some 24 United States geographic areas, and enrolled through a virtual design. To assign participants to cohorts, the prospective study relied on clinical history that participants themselves reported in a screening survey and a study questionnaire. ImmuneRACE Cohort 3 recovered participants were defined by two consecutive negative NP/OP PCR tests, healthcare professional clearance, or symptom resolution. Mobile phlebotomists in the prospective study collected whole blood, serum and a nasopharyngeal or oropharyngeal swab from every participant. Participants in the prospective study had the option to provide additional blood draws and questionnaires over a 2-month period. Before DNA extraction, prospective study blood samples were shipped either frozen or at room temperature. V is cut by 2 bases and J by 2 bases, and the space between the germline ends is 10 bases. Taken from cysteine to phenylalanine, the CDR3 has 14 residues. Here the CDR3 DNA is all that survives: 42 bases in frame from base 1. CDR1 and CDR2 were assigned from the germline V gene as KGHSH and LQKENI.

This TCR derives from a man aged 35 to 55 who had recovered from COVID-19. The rearranged chain carries TRBV18 and TRBJ2-7; the D gene lacks a confident call. The sample comprised PBMCs or T cells enriched from blood (not recorded which). The nucleotide sequence is TGTGCCAGCTCACCAACATCCGAAGCCTACGAGCAGTACTTC. Its translation is CASSPTSEAYEQYF.